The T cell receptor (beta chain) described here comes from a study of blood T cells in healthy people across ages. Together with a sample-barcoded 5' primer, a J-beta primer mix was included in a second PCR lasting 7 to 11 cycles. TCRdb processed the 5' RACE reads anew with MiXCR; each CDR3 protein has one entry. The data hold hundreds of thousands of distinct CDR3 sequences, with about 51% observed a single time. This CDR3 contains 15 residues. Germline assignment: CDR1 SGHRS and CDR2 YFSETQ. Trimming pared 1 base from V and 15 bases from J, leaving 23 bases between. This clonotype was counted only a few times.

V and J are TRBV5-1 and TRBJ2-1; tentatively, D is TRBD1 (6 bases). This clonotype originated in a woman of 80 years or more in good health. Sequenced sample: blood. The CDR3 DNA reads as TGCGCCAGCAGCTTGACGGGGACACTGTTACAACGGTCGTTCTTC. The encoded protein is CASSLTGTLLQRSFF. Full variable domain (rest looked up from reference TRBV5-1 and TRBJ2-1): KAGVTQTPRYLIKTRGQQVTLSCSPISGHRSVSWYQQTPGQGLQFLFEYFSETQRNKGNFPGRFSGRQFSNSRSEMNVSTLELGDSALYLCASSLTGTLLQRSFFGPGTRLTVL.